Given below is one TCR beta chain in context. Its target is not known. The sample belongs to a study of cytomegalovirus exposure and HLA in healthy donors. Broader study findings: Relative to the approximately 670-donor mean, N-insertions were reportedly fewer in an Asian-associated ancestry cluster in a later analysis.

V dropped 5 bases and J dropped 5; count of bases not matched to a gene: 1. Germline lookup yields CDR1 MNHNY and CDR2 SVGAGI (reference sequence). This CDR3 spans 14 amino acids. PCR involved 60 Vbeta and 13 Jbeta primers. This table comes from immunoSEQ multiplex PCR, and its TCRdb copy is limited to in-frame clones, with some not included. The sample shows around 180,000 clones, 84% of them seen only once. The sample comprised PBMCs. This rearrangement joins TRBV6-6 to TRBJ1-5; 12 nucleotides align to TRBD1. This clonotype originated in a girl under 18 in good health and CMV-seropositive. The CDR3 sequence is CASSGTGGYQPQHF. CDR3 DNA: TGTGCCAGCAGTGGGACAGGGGGCTATCAGCCCCAGCATTTT.